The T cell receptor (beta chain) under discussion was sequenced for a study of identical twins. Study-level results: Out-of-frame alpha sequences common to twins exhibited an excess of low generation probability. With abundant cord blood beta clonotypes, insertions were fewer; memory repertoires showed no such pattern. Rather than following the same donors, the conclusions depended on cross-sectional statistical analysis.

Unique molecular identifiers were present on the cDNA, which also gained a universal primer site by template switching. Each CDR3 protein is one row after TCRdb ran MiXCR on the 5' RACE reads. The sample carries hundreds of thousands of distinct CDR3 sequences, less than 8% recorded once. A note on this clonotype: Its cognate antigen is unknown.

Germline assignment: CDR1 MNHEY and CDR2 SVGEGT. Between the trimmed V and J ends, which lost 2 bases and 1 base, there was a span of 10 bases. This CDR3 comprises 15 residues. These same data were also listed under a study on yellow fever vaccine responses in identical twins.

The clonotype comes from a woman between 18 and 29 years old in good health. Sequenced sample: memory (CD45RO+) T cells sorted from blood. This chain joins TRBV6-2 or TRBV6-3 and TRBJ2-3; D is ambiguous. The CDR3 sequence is CASSYGWAGTDTQYF. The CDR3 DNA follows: TGTGCCAGCAGTTACGGGTGGGCCGGCACAGATACGCAGTATTTT.